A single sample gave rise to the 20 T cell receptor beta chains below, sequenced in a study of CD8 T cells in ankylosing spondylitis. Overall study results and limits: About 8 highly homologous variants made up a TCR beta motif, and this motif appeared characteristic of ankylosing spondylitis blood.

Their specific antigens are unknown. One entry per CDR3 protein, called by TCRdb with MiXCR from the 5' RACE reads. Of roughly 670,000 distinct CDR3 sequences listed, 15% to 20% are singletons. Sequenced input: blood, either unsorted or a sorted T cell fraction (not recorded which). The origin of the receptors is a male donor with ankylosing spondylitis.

This CDR3 is CASKRGLEQYF. For the CDR3, the DNA is TGTGCCAGCAAGCGGGGGCTTGAGCAGTACTTC. The chain couples TRBV12-3 or TRBV12-4 to TRBJ2-7, with 8 bases identical to TRBD2. Trimming removed 7 bases from V and 7 bases from J; junction bases left unmatched: 3. The CDR3 has 11 residues.

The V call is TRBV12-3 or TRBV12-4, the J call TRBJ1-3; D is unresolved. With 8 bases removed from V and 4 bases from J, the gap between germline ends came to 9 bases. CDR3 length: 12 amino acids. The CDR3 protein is CASQSGGNTIYF. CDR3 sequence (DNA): TGTGCCAGCCAGTCGGGCGGAAACACCATATATTTT.

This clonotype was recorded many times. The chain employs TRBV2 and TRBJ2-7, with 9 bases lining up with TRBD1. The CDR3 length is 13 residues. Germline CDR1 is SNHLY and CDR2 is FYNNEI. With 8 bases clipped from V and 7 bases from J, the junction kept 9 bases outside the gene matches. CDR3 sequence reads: CASVGDRVWEQYF. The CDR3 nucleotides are TGTGCCAGCGTCGGGGACAGGGTATGGGAGCAGTACTTC.

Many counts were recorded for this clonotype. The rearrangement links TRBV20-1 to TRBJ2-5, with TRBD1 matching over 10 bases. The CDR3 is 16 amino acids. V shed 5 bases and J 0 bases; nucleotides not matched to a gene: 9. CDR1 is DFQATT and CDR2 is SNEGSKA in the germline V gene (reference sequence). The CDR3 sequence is CSAGGTGASYQETQYF. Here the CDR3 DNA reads TGCAGTGCTGGAGGGACAGGGGCCTCGTACCAAGAGACCCAGTACTTC.

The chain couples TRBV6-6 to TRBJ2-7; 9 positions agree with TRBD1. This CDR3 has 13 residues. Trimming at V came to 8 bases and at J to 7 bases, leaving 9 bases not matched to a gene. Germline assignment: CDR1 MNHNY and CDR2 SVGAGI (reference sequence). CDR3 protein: CASGPGQGREQYF. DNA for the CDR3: TGTGCCAGCGGACCGGGACAGGGTCGGGAGCAGTACTTC.

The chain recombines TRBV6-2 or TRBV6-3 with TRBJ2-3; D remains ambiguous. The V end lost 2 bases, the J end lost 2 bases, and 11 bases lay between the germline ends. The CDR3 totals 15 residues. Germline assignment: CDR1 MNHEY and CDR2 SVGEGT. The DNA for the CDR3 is TGTGCCAGCAGTTACAGGATCTTTCTCACAGATACGCAGTATTTT. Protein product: CASSYRIFLTDTQYF.

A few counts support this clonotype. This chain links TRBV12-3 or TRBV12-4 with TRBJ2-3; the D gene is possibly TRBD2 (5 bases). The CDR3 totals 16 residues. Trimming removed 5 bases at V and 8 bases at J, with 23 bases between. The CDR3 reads CASSLPITRWKGTQYF. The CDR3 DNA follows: TGTGCCAGCAGTCTCCCCATCACTAGGTGGAAGGGTACGCAGTATTTT.

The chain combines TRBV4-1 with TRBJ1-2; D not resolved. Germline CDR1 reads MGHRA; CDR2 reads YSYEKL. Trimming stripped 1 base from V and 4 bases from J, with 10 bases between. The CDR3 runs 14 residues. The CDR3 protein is CASSQGAQIYGYTF. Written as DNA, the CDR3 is TGCGCCAGCAGCCAAGGTGCACAGATCTATGGCTACACCTTC.

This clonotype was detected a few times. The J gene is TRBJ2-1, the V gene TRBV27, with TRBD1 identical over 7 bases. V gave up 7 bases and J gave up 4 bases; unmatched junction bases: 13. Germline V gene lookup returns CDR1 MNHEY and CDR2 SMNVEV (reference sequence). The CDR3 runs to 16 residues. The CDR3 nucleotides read TGTGCCAGCAAACGAAACCGGGACAGCAGGTACAATGAGCAGTTCTTC. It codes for CASKRNRDSRYNEQFF.

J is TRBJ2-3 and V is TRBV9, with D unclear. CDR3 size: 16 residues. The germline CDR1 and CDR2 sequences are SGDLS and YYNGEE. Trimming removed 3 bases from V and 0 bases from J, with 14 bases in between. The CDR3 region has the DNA TGTGCCAGCAGCGCCGCGCCGGCCACTAGCACAGATACGCAGTATTTT. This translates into CASSAAPATSTDTQYF.

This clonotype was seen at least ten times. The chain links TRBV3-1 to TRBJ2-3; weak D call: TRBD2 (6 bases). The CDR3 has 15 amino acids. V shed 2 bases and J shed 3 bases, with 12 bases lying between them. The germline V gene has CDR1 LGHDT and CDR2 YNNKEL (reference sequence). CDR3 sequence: CASSQTLARTDTQYF. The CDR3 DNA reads TGTGCCAGCAGCCAAACCCTAGCGCGTACAGATACGCAGTATTTT.

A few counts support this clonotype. CDR3 protein: CASSLRPNQETQYF. In nucleotides, the CDR3 is TGCGCCAGCAGCCTTCGACCGAACCAAGAGACCCAGTACTTC. The gene calls are TRBV5-1 and TRBJ2-5; D uncertain. Trimming removed 4 bases from V and 0 bases from J, with 10 bases in between. From germline, CDR1 is SGHRS and CDR2 YFSETQ. The length of the CDR3 is 14 residues.

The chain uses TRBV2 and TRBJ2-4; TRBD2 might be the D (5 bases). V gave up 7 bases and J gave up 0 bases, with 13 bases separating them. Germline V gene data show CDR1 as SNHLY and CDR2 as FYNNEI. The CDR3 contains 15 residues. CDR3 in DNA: TGTGCCAGCACGGAGCGGAGGATAGCCAAAAACATTCAGTACTTC. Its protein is CASTERRIAKNIQYF.

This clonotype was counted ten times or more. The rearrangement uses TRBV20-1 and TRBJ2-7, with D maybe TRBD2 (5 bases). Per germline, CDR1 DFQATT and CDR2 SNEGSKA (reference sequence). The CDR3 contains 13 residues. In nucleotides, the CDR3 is TGCAGCGCCCTCCGCGCGGGTACGGGAGAGCAGTACTTC. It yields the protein CSALRAGTGEQYF.

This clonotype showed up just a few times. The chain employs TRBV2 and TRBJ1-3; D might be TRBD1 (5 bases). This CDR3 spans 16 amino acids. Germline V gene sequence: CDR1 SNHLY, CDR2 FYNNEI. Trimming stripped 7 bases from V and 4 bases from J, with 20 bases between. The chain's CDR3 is CASTLLGGASGNTIYF. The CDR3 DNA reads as TGTGCCAGCACCTTGTTGGGGGGTGCCTCCGGAAACACCATATATTTT.

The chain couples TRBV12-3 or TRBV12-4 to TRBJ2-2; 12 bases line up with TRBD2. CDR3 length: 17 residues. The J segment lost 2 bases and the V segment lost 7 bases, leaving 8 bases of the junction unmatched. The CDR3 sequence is CASTPGLAGPNTGELFF. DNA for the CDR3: TGTGCCAGCACTCCCGGACTAGCGGGGCCAAACACCGGGGAGCTGTTTTTT.

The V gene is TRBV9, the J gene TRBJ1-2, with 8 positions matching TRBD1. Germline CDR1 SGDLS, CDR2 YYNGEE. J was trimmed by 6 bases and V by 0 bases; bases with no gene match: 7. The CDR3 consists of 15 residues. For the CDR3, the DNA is TGTGCCAGCAGCGTAGAGGGCAGGGGGCAGCATGGCTACACCTTC. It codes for CASSVEGRGQHGYTF.

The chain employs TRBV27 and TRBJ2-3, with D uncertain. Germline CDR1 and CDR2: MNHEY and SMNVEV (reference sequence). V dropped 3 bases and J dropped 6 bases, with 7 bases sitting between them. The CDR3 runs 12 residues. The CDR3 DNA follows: TGTGCCAGCAGTTTCATTTCGGATACGCAGTATTTT. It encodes CASSFISDTQYF.

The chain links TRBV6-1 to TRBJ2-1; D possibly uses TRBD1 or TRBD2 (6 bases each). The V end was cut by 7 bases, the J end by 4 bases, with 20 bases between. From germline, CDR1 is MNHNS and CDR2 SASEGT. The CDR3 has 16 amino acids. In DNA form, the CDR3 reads TGTGCCAGCACCCCCGGTTGGGGGGCTTCGTACAATGAGCAGTTCTTC. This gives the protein CASTPGWGASYNEQFF.

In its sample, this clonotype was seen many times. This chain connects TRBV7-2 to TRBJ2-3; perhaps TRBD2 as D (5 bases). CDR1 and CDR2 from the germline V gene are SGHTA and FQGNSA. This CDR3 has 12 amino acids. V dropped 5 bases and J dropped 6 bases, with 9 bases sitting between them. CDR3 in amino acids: CASSAGGDTQYF. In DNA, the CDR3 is TGTGCCAGCAGCGCGGGTGGGGATACGCAGTATTTT.